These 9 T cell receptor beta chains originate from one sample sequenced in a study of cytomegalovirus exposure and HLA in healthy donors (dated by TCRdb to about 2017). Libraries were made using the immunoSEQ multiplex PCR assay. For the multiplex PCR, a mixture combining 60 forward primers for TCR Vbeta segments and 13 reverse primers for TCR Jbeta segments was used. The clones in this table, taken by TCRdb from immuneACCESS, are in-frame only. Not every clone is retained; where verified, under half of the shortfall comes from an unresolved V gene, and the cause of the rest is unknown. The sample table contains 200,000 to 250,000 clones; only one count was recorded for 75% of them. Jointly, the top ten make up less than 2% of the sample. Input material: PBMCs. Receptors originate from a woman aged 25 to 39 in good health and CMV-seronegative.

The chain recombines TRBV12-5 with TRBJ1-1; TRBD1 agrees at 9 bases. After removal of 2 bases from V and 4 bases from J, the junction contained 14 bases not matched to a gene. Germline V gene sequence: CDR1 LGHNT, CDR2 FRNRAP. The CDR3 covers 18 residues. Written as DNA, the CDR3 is TGTGCTAGTGGTTTGCCAAGGGCACCGGGACAGGGAATCACTGAAGCTTTCTTT. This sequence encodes CASGLPRAPGQGITEAFF.

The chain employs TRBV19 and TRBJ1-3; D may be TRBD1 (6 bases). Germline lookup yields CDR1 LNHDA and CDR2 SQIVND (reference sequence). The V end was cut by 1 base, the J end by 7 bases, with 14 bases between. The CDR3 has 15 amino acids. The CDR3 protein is CASSIGGQPGNTIYF. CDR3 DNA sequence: TGTGCCAGTAGTATAGGCGGACAGCCGGGGAACACCATATATTTT.

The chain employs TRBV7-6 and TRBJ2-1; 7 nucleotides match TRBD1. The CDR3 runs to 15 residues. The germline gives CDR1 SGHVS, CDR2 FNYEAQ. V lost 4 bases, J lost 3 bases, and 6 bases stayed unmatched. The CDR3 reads CASSSGTALYNEQFF. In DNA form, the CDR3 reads TGTGCCAGCAGCTCCGGGACAGCTCTCTACAATGAGCAGTTCTTC.

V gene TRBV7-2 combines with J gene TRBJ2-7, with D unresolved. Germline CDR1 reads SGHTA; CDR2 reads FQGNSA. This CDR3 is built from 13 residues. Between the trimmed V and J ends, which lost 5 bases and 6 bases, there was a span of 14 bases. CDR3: CASSVKLGSEQYF. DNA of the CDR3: TGTGCCAGCAGCGTAAAACTGGGCAGCGAGCAGTACTTC.

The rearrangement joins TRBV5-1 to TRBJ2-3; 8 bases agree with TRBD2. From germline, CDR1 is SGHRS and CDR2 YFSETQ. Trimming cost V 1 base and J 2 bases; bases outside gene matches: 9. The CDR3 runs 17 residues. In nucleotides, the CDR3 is TGCGCCAGCAGCTTGAGGACTGCGGGGGGCCTCACAGATACGCAGTATTTT. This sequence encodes CASSLRTAGGLTDTQYF.

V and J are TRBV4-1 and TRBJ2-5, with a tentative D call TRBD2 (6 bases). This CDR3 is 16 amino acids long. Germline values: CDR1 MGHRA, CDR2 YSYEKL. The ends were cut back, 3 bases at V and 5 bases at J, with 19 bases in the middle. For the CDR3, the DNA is TGCGCCAGCAGCCAGGCCGGGACTGGACCCGTGGAGACCCAGTACTTC. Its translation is CASSQAGTGPVETQYF.

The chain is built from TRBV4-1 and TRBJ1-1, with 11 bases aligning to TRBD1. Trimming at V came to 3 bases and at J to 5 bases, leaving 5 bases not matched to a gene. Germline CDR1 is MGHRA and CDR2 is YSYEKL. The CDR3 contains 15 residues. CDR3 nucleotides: TGCGCCAGCAGCCAGGGGACAGGGGGTAGAACTGAAGCTTTCTTT. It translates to CASSQGTGGRTEAFF.

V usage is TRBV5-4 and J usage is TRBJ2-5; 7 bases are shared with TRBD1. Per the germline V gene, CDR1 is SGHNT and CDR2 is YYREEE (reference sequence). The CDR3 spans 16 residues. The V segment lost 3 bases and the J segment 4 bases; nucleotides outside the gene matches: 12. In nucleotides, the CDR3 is TGTGCCAGCAGCTCCCGCTACCGACAGGGTTCAGAGACCCAGTACTTC. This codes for CASSSRYRQGSETQYF. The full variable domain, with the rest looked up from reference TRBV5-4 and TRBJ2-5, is ETGVTQSPTHLIKTRGQQVTLRCSSQSGHNTVSWYQQALGQGPQFIFQYYREEENGRGNFPPRFSGLQFPNYSSELNVNALELDDSALYLCASSSRYRQGSETQYFGPGTRLLVL.

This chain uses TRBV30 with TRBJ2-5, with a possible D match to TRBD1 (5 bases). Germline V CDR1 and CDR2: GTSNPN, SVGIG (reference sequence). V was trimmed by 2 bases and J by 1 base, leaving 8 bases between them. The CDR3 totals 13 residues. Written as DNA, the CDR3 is TGTGCCTGGAGTCTTGGGGCCCAAGAGACCCAGTACTTC. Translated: CAWSLGAQETQYF.